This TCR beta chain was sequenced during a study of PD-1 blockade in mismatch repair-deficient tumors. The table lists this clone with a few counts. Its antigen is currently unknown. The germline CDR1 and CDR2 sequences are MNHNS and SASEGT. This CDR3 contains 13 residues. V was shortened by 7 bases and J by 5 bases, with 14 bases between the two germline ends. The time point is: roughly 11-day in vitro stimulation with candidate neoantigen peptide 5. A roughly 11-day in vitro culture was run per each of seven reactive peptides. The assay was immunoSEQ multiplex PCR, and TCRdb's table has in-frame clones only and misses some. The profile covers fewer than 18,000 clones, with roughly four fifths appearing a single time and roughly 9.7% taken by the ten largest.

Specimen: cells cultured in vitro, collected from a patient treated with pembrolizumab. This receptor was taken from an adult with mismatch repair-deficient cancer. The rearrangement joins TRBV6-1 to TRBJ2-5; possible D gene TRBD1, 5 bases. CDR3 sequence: CASTRVVQETQYF. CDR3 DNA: TGTGCCAGCACCAGGGTGGTGCAGGAGACCCAGTACTTC.